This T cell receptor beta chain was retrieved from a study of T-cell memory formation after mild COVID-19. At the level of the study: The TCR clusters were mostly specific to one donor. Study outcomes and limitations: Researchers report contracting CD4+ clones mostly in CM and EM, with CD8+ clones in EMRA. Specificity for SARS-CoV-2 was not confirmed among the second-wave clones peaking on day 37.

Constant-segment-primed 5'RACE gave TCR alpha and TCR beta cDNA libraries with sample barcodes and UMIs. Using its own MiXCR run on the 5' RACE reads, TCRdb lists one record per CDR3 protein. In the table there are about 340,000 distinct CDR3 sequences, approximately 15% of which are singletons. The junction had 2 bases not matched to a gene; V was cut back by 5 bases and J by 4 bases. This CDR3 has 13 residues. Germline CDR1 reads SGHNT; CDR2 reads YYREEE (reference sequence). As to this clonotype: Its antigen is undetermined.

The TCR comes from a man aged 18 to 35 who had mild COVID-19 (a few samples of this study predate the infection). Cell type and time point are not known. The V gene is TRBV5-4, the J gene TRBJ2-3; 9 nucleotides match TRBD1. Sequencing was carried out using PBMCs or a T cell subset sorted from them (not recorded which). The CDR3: CASRWTGADTQYF. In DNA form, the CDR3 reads TGTGCCAGCAGATGGACAGGGGCAGATACGCAGTATTTT.